Presented here are 20 T cell receptor beta chains from one specimen sequenced in a study of blood T cell repertoires in COVID-19. Produced via immunoSEQ multiplex PCR; TCRdb's table is partial and in-frame only. The sample has about 170,000 clones; about 87% are singletons. Sample: peripheral blood. The receptors originated from a man in his fifties or sixties with COVID-19, enrolled during active disease.

The chain uses TRBV7-9 and TRBJ2-3; D may be TRBD2 (5 bases). Germline V gene lookup returns CDR1 SEHNR and CDR2 FQNEAQ (reference sequence). There are 15 residues in the CDR3. Trimming shortened V by 4 bases and J by 1 base, and 12 bases separated the two germline ends. The CDR3 nucleotides read TGTGCCAGCAGCTCACGGACTGTTCGCACAGATACGCAGTATTTT. Protein: CASSSRTVRTDTQYF.

J is TRBJ1-2 and V is TRBV14, with D unresolved. Trimming left V 0 bases short and J 8 bases short, with 7 bases between. The CDR3 length is 12 residues. Germline V lookup: CDR1 SGHDN, CDR2 FVKESK. DNA of the CDR3: TGTGCCAGCAGCCAAGATATGAGGGGCTACACCTTC. It encodes CASSQDMRGYTF.

Here the CDR3 DNA reads TGCGCCAGCAGCCCGGGACTAGCTGGGGAGACCCAGTACTTC. It yields the protein CASSPGLAGETQYF. This rearrangement joins TRBV5-1 to TRBJ2-5; 9 bases align to TRBD2. The CDR3 totals 14 residues. Germline CDR1 SGHRS, CDR2 YFSETQ. V lost 4 bases and J lost 5; bases outside the gene matches: 6.

The rearrangement links TRBV30 to TRBJ1-5, with 9 bases lining up with TRBD1. The germline V gene has CDR1 GTSNPN and CDR2 SVGIG (reference sequence). The V gene end was trimmed by 2 bases and the J gene end by 4 bases; junction bases not matched to a gene: 6. The CDR3 is made up of 15 amino acids. The CDR3 spells CAWSLRDRVNQPQHF. For the CDR3, the DNA is TGTGCCTGGAGTCTCCGGGACAGGGTGAATCAGCCCCAGCATTTT.

The J gene is TRBJ1-4, the V gene TRBV19, with TRBD1 identical over 8 bases. This CDR3 has 13 amino acids. Germline values: CDR1 LNHDA, CDR2 SQIVND (reference sequence). J gave up 8 bases and V 9 bases, and 8 bases lay outside the gene matches. The CDR3: CASMGQGAEKLFF. The CDR3 DNA sequence: TGTGCCAGCATGGGGCAGGGGGCGGAAAAACTGTTTTTT.

V usage is TRBV7-8 and J usage is TRBJ2-5; TRBD1 aligns across 7 bases. The CDR3 loop spans 14 amino acids. Trimming at V came to 8 bases and at J to 3 bases, leaving 9 bases not matched to a gene. The germline gives CDR1 SGHVS, CDR2 FQNEAQ. The CDR3 spells CASRLGTAEETQYF. Written as DNA, the CDR3 is TGTGCCAGCCGTCTCGGGACAGCGGAAGAGACCCAGTACTTC.

The chain recombines TRBV7-2 with TRBJ1-6, with TRBD1 as a possible D gene (6 bases). The V gene lost 7 bases and the J gene lost 7 bases, with 14 bases spanning the gap. This CDR3 comprises 14 residues. CDR1 and CDR2 (germline): SGHTA, FQGNSA. The CDR3 is CASTPGHGNSPLHF. In DNA, the CDR3 is TGTGCCAGCACCCCGGGACACGGCAATTCACCCCTCCACTTT.

This clone was counted a few times. The chain links TRBV4-2 to TRBJ2-1, with TRBD2 matching over 11 bases. Germline CDR1 LGHNA, CDR2 YNFKEQ. This CDR3 comprises 16 residues. The V segment lost 1 base and the J segment 5 bases; nucleotides outside the gene matches: 4. The CDR3 reads CASSQVLAGGDNEQFF. CDR3 nucleotides: TGTGCCAGCAGCCAAGTTCTAGCGGGGGGCGACAATGAGCAGTTCTTC.

This chain joins TRBV18 and TRBJ1-2, with D unresolved. The germline gives CDR1 KGHSH, CDR2 LQKENI. V was pared by 4 bases and J by 6 bases, with 18 bases between. CDR3 length: 15 amino acids. CDR3 sequence: CASSHRTTKEDGYTF. The CDR3 DNA is TGTGCCAGCTCACATCGTACTACGAAGGAGGATGGCTACACCTTC.

The V call is TRBV12-3 or TRBV12-4, the J call TRBJ1-5; a weak D match, TRBD1 (6 bases). This CDR3 spans 13 amino acids. V was cut by 6 bases and J by 6 bases, with 12 bases left in between. The CDR3 reads CASRKQGGQPQHF. Written as DNA, the CDR3 is TGTGCCAGCAGGAAACAGGGCGGTCAGCCCCAGCATTTT.

The chain joins TRBV29-1 to TRBJ2-5, with TRBD2 matching 8 bases. Looked up from germline, CDR1 is SQVTM and CDR2 is ANQGSEA. Trimming at V came to 3 bases and at J to 4 bases, leaving 4 bases not matched to a gene. This CDR3 contains 13 residues. CDR3 protein: CSVEGGGRETQYF. The CDR3 bases are TGCAGCGTTGAGGGCGGGGGGAGAGAGACCCAGTACTTC.

The chain links TRBV11-2 to TRBJ1-2; the D is unclear. This CDR3 region has 15 residues. The V end was cut by 2 bases, the J end by 4 bases, with 14 bases between. Germline lookup yields CDR1 SGHAT and CDR2 FQNNGV. CDR3 in amino acids: CASSLNSRGAYGYTF. As DNA, the CDR3 is TGTGCCAGCAGCTTAAATTCTCGGGGAGCCTATGGCTACACCTTC.

A word on this clone: The sample has other DNA sequences that encode this CDR3 too. The V call is TRBV5-1, the J call TRBJ1-1, with D possibly TRBD1 on 6 matching bases. Germline CDR1 and CDR2: SGHRS and YFSETQ. This CDR3 is 15 amino acids long. V was cut by 4 bases and J by 6 bases, with 19 bases left in between. CDR3 residues: CASSQGLVLVSEAFF. The CDR3 DNA follows: TGCGCCAGCAGCCAGGGGCTAGTCTTGGTCTCTGAAGCTTTCTTT.

V usage is TRBV12-3 or TRBV12-4 and J usage is TRBJ1-3; no reliable D call. This CDR3 has 12 residues. DNA of the CDR3: TGTGCAAGCGGAGATTCTGGAAACACCATATATTTT. Translating it yields CASGDSGNTIYF.

The chain joins TRBV19 to TRBJ1-5; no clear D. The CDR3 totals 13 residues. Germline V lookup: CDR1 LNHDA, CDR2 SQIVND (reference sequence). The germline V and J ends were trimmed by 1 base and 4 bases, with 5 bases remaining between them. The CDR3 reads CASSIGVNQPQHF. DNA of the CDR3: TGTGCCAGTAGTATAGGCGTAAATCAGCCCCAGCATTTT. Together with reference TRBV19 and TRBJ1-5, the CDR3 gives the full variable domain: DGGITQSPKYLFRKEGQNVTLSCEQNLNHDAMYWYRQDPGQGLRLIYYSQIVNDFQKGDIAEGYSVSREKKESFPLTVTSAQKNPTAFYLCASSIGVNQPQHFGDGTRLSIL.

V gene TRBV7-3 combines with J gene TRBJ2-1, with 9 bases aligning to TRBD1. The CDR3 is 15 residues long. J lost 4 bases, V lost 4 bases, and 5 bases had no gene match. Germline V gene lookup returns CDR1 SGHTA and CDR2 FQGTGA. The CDR3 spells CASSSTGTGYNEQFF. CDR3 bases: TGTGCCAGCAGCTCTACCGGGACAGGGTACAATGAGCAGTTCTTC.

V is TRBV7-2 and J is TRBJ1-5, with D maybe TRBD1 (6 bases). The CDR3 totals 13 residues. From germline, CDR1 is SGHTA and CDR2 FQGNSA. Trimming shortened V by 6 bases and J by 6 bases, and 12 bases separated the two germline ends. The CDR3 nucleotides are TGTGCCAGCAGTTCACAGGGTTTTCAGCCCCAGCATTTT. Translating it yields CASSSQGFQPQHF.

The chain employs TRBV7-6 and TRBJ2-7, with TRBD1 matching over 7 bases. CDR3 length: 13 residues. Germline V gene sequence: CDR1 SGHVS, CDR2 FNYEAQ. V was clipped by 5 bases and J by 7 bases; unmatched bases: 8. CDR3 amino acids: CASSRDRAGEQYF. For the CDR3, the DNA is TGTGCCAGCAGCCGTGACAGGGCTGGGGAGCAGTACTTC.

The V and J genes are TRBV2 and TRBJ1-5; possibly TRBD1 for D (5 bases). Germline-derived CDR1 and CDR2 are SNHLY and FYNNEI. CDR3 size: 15 residues. V was trimmed by 4 bases and J by 2 bases, leaving 12 bases between them. The CDR3 region is CASSAGSGGNQPQHF. As DNA, the CDR3 is TGTGCCAGCAGTGCCGGGTCGGGGGGCAATCAGCCCCAGCATTTT.

The chain couples TRBV9 to TRBJ2-5, with 8 positions matching TRBD1. CDR1 SGDLS and CDR2 YYNGEE come from the germline V gene. V shed 4 bases and J 4 bases; nucleotides not matched to a gene: 9. CDR3 length: 15 residues. The CDR3 here is CASSFGQGVGETQYF. Here the CDR3 DNA reads TGTGCCAGCAGCTTCGGACAGGGAGTGGGAGAGACCCAGTACTTC. Complete variable domain (other parts from reference TRBV9 and TRBJ2-5): DSGVTQTPKHLITATGQRVTLRCSPRSGDLSVYWYQQSLDQGLQFLIQYYNGEERAKGNILERFSAQQFPDLHSELNLSSLELGDSALYFCASSFGQGVGETQYFGPGTRLLVL.